This T cell receptor (beta chain) was sequenced during a study of shared clonotypes between healthy human individuals. About the study: Donors, aged 18 to 49, were a couple of women and three men. General study results and limits: Large sequencing depth failed to make sorted-subset sequencing complete, rarefaction showed.

The CDR3 sequence is 18 residues long. In germline, CDR1 is MNHEY, CDR2 SMNVEV (reference sequence). Trimming cost V 1 base and J 4 bases, with 22 bases left between them. Assay: immunoSEQ multiplex PCR; the TCRdb copy retains only in-frame clones and omits some. The sample consists of over a million clones, about three quarters of them appearing once. Donors were healthy HIV-negative adults without recently reported acute infections or vaccinations. As for this clone: No antigen is known for it.

What was sequenced was memory CD4+ T cells sorted from blood. This sample's subset: CD45RA-negative fraction. V is TRBV27 and J is TRBJ1-2; D is possibly TRBD1 (6 bases). This sequence originates from a man younger than 35 in good health. The CDR3 coding sequence is TGTGCCAGCAGTTTATTCGCCCCACACAGGGTCCAACCCTATGGCTACACCTTC. This gives the protein CASSLFAPHRVQPYGYTF.